This T cell receptor (beta chain) was obtained from a study of blood T cell repertoires in COVID-19. Study information: Sample material is recorded as cDNA or gDNA derived from T cells, B-cell-depleted T cells, or PBMCs.

Enrolment of Seattle patients took place during active infection, and they were followed longitudinally. TCRdb's table, derived via immunoSEQ multiplex PCR, lists solely in-frame clones and lacks some. The sample holds about 310,000 clones; roughly 88% are singletons and the top ten take less than 3.5%. The germline V gene encodes CDR1 MNHEY and CDR2 SMNVEV (reference sequence). V was clipped by 6 bases and J by 3 bases, with 12 bases between them. This CDR3 comprises 13 residues. The sequenced sample consisted of peripheral blood. The chain recombines TRBV27 with TRBJ2-7; D remains unclear. This TCR was recovered from a woman aged 25 to 39 with COVID-19, enrolled during active disease. The CDR3 DNA sequence: TGTGCCAGCAGAGACCTAGGTTACTACGAGCAGTACTTC. This encodes CASRDLGYYEQYF.